This T cell receptor (beta chain) was found in a study of regulatory T cells in long-lasting Graves disease. The overall study: Those Graves' patients who were newly diagnosed had been on antithyroid drugs under 3 months. Study-wide results and caveats: Persistent Graves' patients showed less TCR diversity than newly diagnosed patients showed.

Investigators prepared the TCR beta libraries by applying iRepertoire HTBI primers and Arm-PCR of CDR3 regions. TCRdb used MiXCR to reprocess the multiplex PCR reads, holding one entry per CDR3 protein. This table has roughly 530,000 distinct CDR3 sequences, about 16% appearing once. This sample's time point: newly diagnosed GD, antithyroid drugs for less than 3 months. Extracted PBMC RNA gave rise to the TCR library. This CDR3 has 17 amino acids. With V trimmed by 1 base and J by 1 base, 4 bases remained unmatched. Germline V gene data show CDR1 as SGHDN and CDR2 as FVKESK. This clonotype has just a few counts. Its specificity is unknown. These data were also filed under a second study, of T cells in Graves' hyperthyroidism and ophthalmopathy. From that paper: The HTBI primer set served for first-round RT-PCR of the TCR CDR3. Most thyroid clonotypes with frequency above 0.001 were detected in blood.

The material was peripheral blood mononuclear cells (PBMCs), obtained at new diagnosis, from a patient treated with antithyroid drugs. The chain carries TRBV14 and TRBJ2-4; 10 positions match TRBD2. This sequence was found in a woman aged 35-65 years with Graves disease. The CDR3 DNA sequence: TGTGCCAGCAGCCAAGGGGGACTAGCGACGGCCAAAAACATTCAGTACTTC. As protein: CASSQGGLATAKNIQYF.